A selection of T cell receptor beta chains follows, all from one sample in a study of T cell repertoires in cytomegalovirus infection. TCRdb re-derived calls from the reads in MiXCR, one entry per CDR3 protein. Found here are some 560,000 distinct CDR3 sequences, almost 40% of them singletons; the top ten hold around 48%. These receptors have no known antigen. The sequenced sample was cultured PBMCs, obtained from culture after CMV antigen stimulation. Receptors were obtained from a human donor in good health (CMV status not recorded). Some clones in this sample may be carry-over from other donors' samples. The CDR3 runs from the conserved cysteine through the conserved F or W. The order of the fields is J gene, D gene, clone size, V gene, CDR3 protein, CDR3 DNA. D genes are given only for firm matches. Clone size is stated in some rows and not others, as once, few, many or a class when expanded.

TRBJ2-7 . . TRBV27 CASSLGDLGPYEQYF TGTGCCAGCAGTTTAGGAGACCTGGGCCCCTACGAGCAGTACTTC
TRBJ2-7 . . TRBV12-3/TRBV12-4 CASSFGGRAEQYF TGTGCCAGCAGTTTCGGCGGGCGTGCAGAGCAGTACTTC
TRBJ2-7 . . TRBV6-1 CASLGPPQGSAYEQYF TGTGCCAGCCTCGGTCCCCCCCAAGGATCTGCCTACGAGCAGTACTTC
TRBJ1-1 TRBD1 few TRBV19 CASSPPGQGDTEAFF TGTGCCAGTAGTCCCCCGGGACAGGGAGACACTGAAGCTTTCTTT
TRBJ1-5 . . TRBV24-1 CATKKTGKLTRQPQHF TGTGCCACCAAAAAAACAGGGAAACTAACTAGGCAGCCCCAGCATTTT
TRBJ2-7 TRBD2 . TRBV20-1 CSAKAGGSSYEQYF TGCAGTGCTAAAGCGGGAGGTAGCTCCTACGAGCAGTACTTC
TRBJ2-1 TRBD1 . TRBV6-2/TRBV6-3 CASSYYGTGFRNEQFF TGTGCCAGCAGTTACTACGGGACAGGGTTTAGGAATGAGCAGTTCTTC
TRBJ1-5 . . TRBV7-2 CASSLVGSGYQPQHF TGTGCCAGCAGCTTAGTTGGGTCAGGCTATCAGCCCCAGCATTTT
TRBJ2-7 TRBD2 . TRBV4-1 CASSQDPSGQSYEQYF TGCGCCAGCAGCCAAGACCCTAGCGGGCAATCCTACGAGCAGTACTTC
TRBJ2-1 . many TRBV7-6 CASSLRSGQHSYNEQFF TGTGCCAGCAGCTTAAGGTCAGGACAGCACTCCTACAATGAGCAGTTCTTC
TRBJ2-1 . many TRBV7-2 CASSLVYEQFF TGTGCCAGCAGCTTAGTTTATGAGCAGTTCTTC
TRBJ2-1 . . TRBV20-1 CSARDPNAAYSYNEQFF TGCAGTGCTAGAGATCCGAACGCAGCTTACTCCTACAATGAGCAGTTCTTC
TRBJ2-5 . . TRBV20-1 CSARSVTQETQYF TGCAGTGCAAGGAGCGTAACCCAAGAGACCCAGTACTTC
TRBJ2-3 . . TRBV6-2/TRBV6-3 CASSYPAGGGEDTQYF TGTGCCAGCAGTTATCCAGCCGGAGGAGGAGAAGATACGCAGTATTTT
TRBJ2-5 . . TRBV15 CATTREKVNQETQYF TGTGCCACCACTCGAGAAAAGGTCAACCAAGAGACCCAGTACTTC
TRBJ2-5 TRBD2 few TRBV27 CASSLELAGGDQETQYF TGTGCCAGCAGTTTAGAACTAGCGGGAGGGGACCAAGAGACCCAGTACTTC
TRBJ2-1 . . TRBV7-8 CATRGFKQIEQFF TGTGCCACCCGGGGCTTCAAACAGATTGAGCAGTTCTTC
TRBJ2-5 . once TRBV7-4 CASSAPSQETQYF TGTGCCAGCAGCGCCCCGAGCCAAGAGACCCAGTACTTC
TRBJ2-5 . few TRBV3-1 CASSHGAGQGLGETQYF TGTGCCAGCAGCCATGGGGCCGGGCAGGGGCTGGGTGAGACCCAGTACTTC
TRBJ1-1 . . TRBV18 CASSQFGGEAFF TGTGCCAGCTCCCAATTTGGGGGTGAAGCTTTCTTT
TRBJ2-1 . . TRBV7-2 CASSHPGYAEQFF TGTGCCAGCAGCCATCCCGGATACGCTGAGCAGTTCTTC
TRBJ1-2 . . TRBV20-1 CSARDFGTDYGYTF TGCAGTGCTAGAGATTTCGGGACGGACTATGGCTACACCTTC
TRBJ1-5 . . TRBV19 CASSVRHHSNQPQHF TGTGCCAGTAGTGTACGTCACCATAGCAATCAGCCCCAGCATTTT
TRBJ1-2 . few TRBV12-3/TRBV12-4 CASSFEGYGYTF TGTGCCAGCAGTTTTGAAGGGTATGGCTACACCTTC
TRBJ1-1 . . TRBV29-1 CSAAGPNEAFF TGCAGCGCTGCAGGACCTAATGAAGCTTTCTTT
TRBJ1-1 TRBD1 few TRBV19 CASTASGGAWNTEAFF TGTGCCAGTACGGCCTCAGGGGGCGCGTGGAACACTGAAGCTTTCTTT
TRBJ1-5 . few TRBV6-1 CAIAGSNQPQHF TGTGCCATCGCGGGTAGCAATCAGCCCCAGCATTTT
TRBJ2-7 . . TRBV25-1 CASSATLMGVVF TGTGCCAGCAGCGCTACGTTGATGGGAGTCGTCTTC
TRBJ2-1 TRBD1 . TRBV2 CASGTGLYNEQFF TGTGCCAGCGGGACAGGGCTATACAATGAGCAGTTCTTC
TRBJ2-1 TRBD1 . TRBV20-1 CSARDRGQGDNEQFF TGCAGTGCTAGAGATCGAGGGCAGGGGGATAATGAGCAGTTCTTC
TRBJ1-1 . few TRBV6-6 CASSGGMTGTEAFF TGTGCCAGCAGTGGTGGAATGACGGGCACTGAAGCTTTCTTT
TRBJ1-1 . few TRBV12-3/TRBV12-4 CASKQAEPEAFF TGTGCCAGCAAACAGGCTGAACCTGAAGCTTTCTTT
TRBJ2-1 TRBD2 . TRBV6-1 CASSDSAGGRDEQFF TGTGCCAGCAGTGACTCTGCGGGGGGACGCGATGAGCAGTTCTTC
TRBJ2-3 . few TRBV7-8 CASSLVVEGLSDTQYF TGTGCCAGCAGCTTAGTAGTTGAGGGACTCTCAGATACGCAGTATTTT
TRBJ2-3 TRBD2 . TRBV5-1 CASTPLGGGLADTQYF TGCGCCAGCACACCCCTTGGCGGGGGGTTGGCAGATACGCAGTATTTT
TRBJ2-7 . few TRBV4-3 CASSQELGVRQYF TGCGCCAGCAGCCAAGAGCTGGGGGTTAGGCAGTACTTC
TRBJ2-7 TRBD2 . TRBV7-9 CASSTPGLAGPYEQYF TGTGCCAGCAGCACCCCGGGACTAGCGGGACCCTACGAGCAGTACTTC
TRBJ2-1 TRBD2 . TRBV7-6 CASSSVGGRGGGTGEQFF TGTGCCAGCAGCTCTGTCGGGGGTCGGGGGGGCGGGACTGGGGAGCAGTTCTTC
TRBJ2-7 . . TRBV24-1 CATSARFLRGEGYEQYF TGTGCCACCAGTGCCAGATTCTTACGCGGGGAAGGCTACGAGCAGTACTTC
TRBJ1-5 . . TRBV14 CASSQEDQPQHF TGTGCCAGCAGCCAAGAGGATCAGCCCCAGCATTTT
TRBJ2-5 . . TRBV7-6 CASNRQAQETQYF TGTGCCAGCAACCGACAGGCTCAAGAGACCCAGTACTTC